A single sample is the source of the 11 T cell receptor beta chains below, sequenced in a study of cytomegalovirus exposure and HLA in healthy donors. This PCR relied on a set of 60 Vbeta primers and 13 Jbeta primers. Generated by immunoSEQ multiplex PCR, the TCRdb table keeps only in-frame clones and is missing some. Recorded for this sample: tens of thousands of clones. Sequencing was carried out using PBMCs. The origin of the receptors is a woman in her thirties in good health and CMV-seronegative.

This chain connects TRBV18 to TRBJ1-2, with TRBD1 as a possible D gene (5 bases). The CDR3 totals 15 residues. Germline V gives CDR1 KGHSH, CDR2 LQKENI. Deletions cut 6 bases from V and 0 bases from J, with 14 bases between. CDR3 sequence: CASSQAQGPNYGYTF. CDR3 bases: TGTGCCAGCTCCCAAGCCCAGGGTCCTAACTATGGCTACACCTTC.

This chain connects TRBV19 to TRBJ2-3; TRBD2 agrees at 9 bases. Losses at the gene ends were 4 bases for V and 4 bases for J; bases not matched to a gene: 9. The CDR3 has 16 amino acids. Per germline, CDR1 LNHDA and CDR2 SQIVND (reference sequence). The DNA of the CDR3 is TGTGCCAGTAGTAGGCGTAGCGGGAGTTCTTCAGATACGCAGTATTTT. Protein product: CASSRRSGSSSDTQYF.

V usage is TRBV19 and J usage is TRBJ2-7; TRBD1 matches 10 bases. The CDR3 is made up of 15 amino acids. V was clipped by 5 bases and J by 4 bases; unmatched bases: 8. Germline CDR1 reads LNHDA; CDR2 reads SQIVND (reference sequence). The CDR3 DNA follows: TGTGCCAGTAGTTATCGGACAGGGGGGTCTTACGAGCAGTACTTC. Its protein is CASSYRTGGSYEQYF. Variable domain in full (rest from reference TRBV19 and TRBJ2-7): DGGITQSPKYLFRKEGQNVTLSCEQNLNHDAMYWYRQDPGQGLRLIYYSQIVNDFQKGDIAEGYSVSREKKESFPLTVTSAQKNPTAFYLCASSYRTGGSYEQYFGPGTRLTVT.

This rearrangement joins TRBV5-1 to TRBJ2-2; no clear D. There are 21 residues in the CDR3. Germline V gene sequence: CDR1 SGHRS, CDR2 YFSETQ. V lost 3 bases, J lost 0 bases, and 27 bases lay in between. CDR3 sequence reads: CASSYAPLAPHDWANTGELFF. CDR3 bases: TGCGCCAGCAGCTACGCCCCTTTGGCGCCCCATGACTGGGCGAACACCGGGGAGCTGTTTTTT.

This sequence joins TRBV29-1 and TRBJ2-1; unclear D gene. The CDR3 covers 12 residues. Germline CDR1 reads SQVTM; CDR2 reads ANQGSEA. Between the trimmed V and J ends, which lost 3 bases and 9 bases, there was a span of 12 bases. CDR3 in DNA: TGCAGCGTTGAGACAACCCTGGGTGAGCAGTTCTTC. Protein sequence: CSVETTLGEQFF.

V and J are TRBV6-5 and TRBJ2-7, with TRBD2 matching over 10 bases. The V segment lost 10 bases and the J segment 3 bases; nucleotides outside the gene matches: 3. Germline CDR1 reads MNHEY; CDR2 reads SVGAGI. The CDR3 consists of 12 residues. DNA of the CDR3: TGTGCCACAGAGCGGGAGGGCTACGAGCAGTACTTC. It is translated as CATEREGYEQYF.

V usage is TRBV28 and J usage is TRBJ1-1; TRBD1 agrees at 9 bases. The J segment lost 3 bases and the V segment lost 5 bases, leaving 4 bases of the junction unmatched. The CDR3 has 14 residues. Germline loops: CDR1 MDHEN, CDR2 SYDVKM. The DNA of the CDR3 is TGTGCCAGCAGTCCGACAGGGGGTTACACTGAAGCTTTCTTT. It translates to CASSPTGGYTEAFF.

The chain joins TRBV6-1 to TRBJ1-2, with D possibly being TRBD1 (6 bases). V was trimmed by 0 bases and J by 4 bases, leaving 6 bases between them. Germline V gives CDR1 MNHNS, CDR2 SASEGT. This CDR3 has 13 residues. This CDR3 reads CASSEAGGYGYTF. The CDR3 bases are TGTGCCAGCAGTGAAGCAGGGGGCTATGGCTACACCTTC.

The chain carries TRBV10-3 and TRBJ2-3; 8 bases match TRBD2. V lost 10 bases and J lost 1; bases outside the gene matches: 7. The CDR3 has 14 amino acids. CDR1 and CDR2 (germline): ENHRY, SYGVKD. The CDR3 loop is CATGRAGGTDTQYF. As DNA, the CDR3 is TGTGCCACGGGAAGAGCGGGAGGCACAGATACGCAGTATTTT.

Turning to this clone: One end of the junction is discordant with germline, which a read error may explain. The chain employs TRBV5-6 and TRBJ2-5, with D maybe TRBD2 (6 bases). The length of the CDR3 is 13 residues. The germline V gene encodes CDR1 SGHDT and CDR2 YYEEEE. The CDR3 region has the DNA TGTGCCAGCAGCCGGGAGTATGTTGAGAACCAGTACTTC. Its protein product is CASSREYVENQYF.

The rearrangement links TRBV5-1 to TRBJ1-1; D is possibly TRBD1 (5 bases). The germline V gene has CDR1 SGHRS and CDR2 YFSETQ. The CDR3 is made up of 14 amino acids. V dropped 4 bases and J dropped 4 bases, with 14 bases sitting between them. The CDR3 loop reads CASSPDFGGTEAFF. CDR3 nucleotide sequence: TGCGCCAGCAGCCCGGACTTCGGGGGCACTGAAGCTTTCTTT. Full variable domain (outside the CDR3, taken from reference TRBV5-1 and TRBJ1-1): KAGVTQTPRYLIKTRGQQVTLSCSPISGHRSVSWYQQTPGQGLQFLFEYFSETQRNKGNFPGRFSGRQFSNSRSEMNVSTLELGDSALYLCASSPDFGGTEAFFGQGTRLTVV.